What follows are 31 T cell receptor beta chains derived from one specimen sequenced in a study of blood T cell repertoires in COVID-19. The protocol was immunoSEQ multiplex PCR, while the TCRdb copy is restricted to in-frame clones and leaves out a portion. This sample carries 150,000 to 200,000 clones, approximately 85% of them seen once, and the ten largest clones take 9.8%. Sequenced: peripheral blood. The receptors originated from a woman over 75 with acute or convalescent COVID-19.

The chain is built from TRBV12-3 or TRBV12-4 and TRBJ1-1; D gene uncertain. Trimming took 4 bases from V and 3 from J, leaving 9 bases between them. The length of the CDR3 is 13 residues. Written as DNA, the CDR3 is TGTGCCAGCAGTTCCTCAGTCGACACTGAAGCTTTCTTT. Its translation is CASSSSVDTEAFF.

This clone has just one count. The rearrangement uses TRBV30 and TRBJ2-7, with 7 bases lining up with TRBD1. The CDR3 has 13 residues. V gave up 7 bases and J gave up 0 bases; unmatched junction bases: 6. Germline lookup yields CDR1 GTSNPN and CDR2 SVGIG (reference sequence). CDR3 sequence reads: CALGQGVSYEQYF. In DNA form, the CDR3 reads TGTGCCTTGGGGCAGGGGGTCTCCTACGAGCAGTACTTC.

The chain has TRBV5-1 and TRBJ2-2, with D perhaps matching TRBD1 (5 bases). CDR1 and CDR2 from the germline V gene are SGHRS and YFSETQ. This CDR3 has 15 amino acids. Trimming removed 4 bases at V and 0 bases at J, with 10 bases between. In DNA, the CDR3 is TGCGCCAGCAGCAGACAGCCAACGAACACCGGGGAGCTGTTTTTT. Translation: CASSRQPTNTGELFF. Using reference TRBV5-1 and TRBJ2-2 for the parts outside the CDR3, the full variable domain is KAGVTQTPRYLIKTRGQQVTLSCSPISGHRSVSWYQQTPGQGLQFLFEYFSETQRNKGNFPGRFSGRQFSNSRSEMNVSTLELGDSALYLCASSRQPTNTGELFFGEGSRLTVL.

The chain employs TRBV15 and TRBJ1-1, with a weak D call TRBD1 (5 bases). The germline gives CDR1 LNHNV, CDR2 YYDKDF (reference sequence). This CDR3 has 14 amino acids. The V gene lost 3 bases and the J gene lost 4 bases, with 12 bases spanning the gap. The CDR3 sequence: CATSSGDSFTEAFF. The CDR3 DNA follows: TGTGCCACCAGCAGTGGTGACAGCTTCACTGAAGCTTTCTTT.

This clone has a single count. The V and J genes are TRBV5-5 and TRBJ2-5, with 8 bases fitting TRBD2. CDR1 is SGHKS and CDR2 is YYEKEE in the germline V gene (reference sequence). V lost 4 bases to trimming and J lost 2 bases; unmatched junction nucleotides: 4. The CDR3 is 14 residues long. CDR3 in amino acids: CASSNGGAQETQYF. Written as DNA, the CDR3 is TGTGCCAGCAGCAACGGGGGGGCACAAGAGACCCAGTACTTC.

CDR3 amino acids: CASSQGPASGVKETQYF. The CDR3 nucleotides are TGTGCCAGCAGCCAAGGCCCGGCTAGCGGGGTGAAGGAGACCCAGTACTTC. V and J are TRBV3-1 (or the pseudogene TRBV3-2) and TRBJ2-5; the match to TRBD2 covers 9 bases. The CDR3 totals 17 residues. V shed 1 base and J 5 bases; nucleotides not matched to a gene: 11. The germline V gene encodes CDR1 LGHDT and CDR2 YNNKEL (reference sequence).

This clone was recorded a few times. The chain joins TRBV5-4 to TRBJ2-7, with unresolved D. Germline-derived CDR1 and CDR2 are SGHNT and YYREEE (reference sequence). The V and J ends lost 3 bases and 1 base respectively, with 5 bases between them. The CDR3 sequence is 12 residues long. DNA of the CDR3: TGTGCCAGCAGCTCCCCATCCTACGAGCAGTACTTC. It specifies CASSSPSYEQYF.

On this clone itself: This CDR3 is also generated by other DNA sequences in the sample. The chain is built from TRBV11-3 and TRBJ2-5; 12 nucleotides align to TRBD2. The CDR3 has 15 amino acids. V dropped 5 bases and J dropped 2; count of bases not matched to a gene: 3. The germline V gene encodes CDR1 SGHNT and CDR2 YENEEA. The CDR3 here is CASSLGLAGQETQYF. CDR3 sequence (DNA): TGTGCCAGCAGCCTTGGACTAGCGGGGCAAGAGACCCAGTACTTC.

A remark on this clone: Additional DNA sequences in this sample encode the identical CDR3. The chain carries TRBV7-7 and TRBJ1-1, with a possible D match to TRBD1 (6 bases). The CDR3 contains 13 residues. V lost 3 bases, J lost 2 bases, and 7 bases lay in between. Germline CDR1 is SSHAT and CDR2 is FNYEAQ (reference sequence). The CDR3 sequence is CASSLDRNTEAFF. Written as DNA, the CDR3 is TGTGCCAGCAGCTTGGACAGAAACACTGAAGCTTTCTTT.

The V and J genes are TRBV29-1 and TRBJ2-7; D gene ambiguous. The germline gives CDR1 SQVTM, CDR2 ANQGSEA. Trimming pared 5 bases from V and 2 bases from J, leaving 13 bases between. CDR3 size: 13 residues. CDR3 DNA sequence: TGCAGCGTTCACACCCACGAACCCTACGAGCAGTACTTC. It translates to CSVHTHEPYEQYF.

This clone occurred once. This chain uses TRBV14 with TRBJ2-7; 7 positions agree with TRBD1. The V segment lost 3 bases and the J segment 5 bases; nucleotides outside the gene matches: 4. CDR1 and CDR2 (germline): SGHDN, FVKESK. This CDR3 has 13 residues. CDR3 sequence reads: CASSQGQRNEQYF. For the CDR3, the DNA is TGTGCCAGCAGCCAGGGACAGAGGAACGAGCAGTACTTC.

This chain uses TRBV6-1 with TRBJ1-1; 7 nucleotides line up with TRBD1. Per the germline V gene, CDR1 is MNHNS and CDR2 is SASEGT. The CDR3 extends over 17 amino acids. The junction had 9 bases not matched to a gene; V was cut back by 2 bases and J by 0 bases. CDR3 in DNA: TGTGCCAGCAGTGAATACTGGGACAGCCCTTTGAACACTGAAGCTTTCTTT. The encoded protein is CASSEYWDSPLNTEAFF.

V is TRBV10-3 and J is TRBJ2-5, with 7 bases that match TRBD1. The J call may be mistaken, given a closer DNA end match to TRBJ2-7. CDR1 is ENHRY and CDR2 is SYGVKD in the germline V gene. This CDR3 spans 14 amino acids. The CDR3 loop is CAISLTMDRYEQYF. The CDR3 region has the DNA TGTGCCATCAGTCTTACGATGGACAGGTACGAGCAGTACTTC.

In this sample, this clone turned up once. This rearrangement joins TRBV24-1 to TRBJ2-3; perhaps TRBD1 as D (6 bases). Germline CDR1 KGHDR, CDR2 SFDVKD. Trimming stripped 3 bases from V and 4 bases from J, with 13 bases between. CDR3 length: 15 residues. The CDR3 is CATSDGQGYPDTQYF. In DNA, the CDR3 is TGTGCCACCAGTGATGGTCAGGGGTATCCAGATACGCAGTATTTT.

CDR3 amino acids: CASSLDTGIGELFF. In DNA, the CDR3 is TGTGCCAGCAGCTTAGATACGGGTATCGGGGAGCTGTTTTTT. The chain is built from TRBV11-2 and TRBJ2-2, with unresolved D. V dropped 0 bases and J dropped 7 bases, with 9 bases sitting between them. The CDR3 has 14 amino acids. Germline CDR1 reads SGHAT; CDR2 reads FQNNGV.

V is TRBV5-4 and J is TRBJ1-2; TRBD1 agrees at 8 bases. Unmatched junction bases numbered 12, after V lost 4 bases and J lost 7 bases. The CDR3 loop spans 15 amino acids. Looked up from germline, CDR1 is SGHNT and CDR2 is YYREEE (reference sequence). CDR3 bases: TGTGCCAGCAGCCCCGACAGGGGAAGCATTTCTGGCTACACCTTC. This encodes CASSPDRGSISGYTF. The variable domain in full, completed from reference TRBV5-4 and TRBJ1-2, reads ETGVTQSPTHLIKTRGQQVTLRCSSQSGHNTVSWYQQALGQGPQFIFQYYREEENGRGNFPPRFSGLQFPNYSSELNVNALELDDSALYLCASSPDRGSISGYTFGSGTRLTVV.

This rearrangement joins TRBV5-1 to TRBJ2-5; tentative D call: TRBD1 (6 bases). Per germline, CDR1 SGHRS and CDR2 YFSETQ. The CDR3 spans 15 residues. With 0 bases removed from V and 5 bases from J, the gap between germline ends came to 14 bases. CDR3: CASSLEGEIGETQYF. The CDR3 region has the DNA TGCGCCAGCAGCTTGGAGGGGGAAATAGGGGAGACCCAGTACTTC.

This chain connects TRBV18 to TRBJ2-7; 9 bases are a match to TRBD2. V dropped 1 base and J dropped 4; count of bases not matched to a gene: 5. Germline V gives CDR1 KGHSH, CDR2 LQKENI. The CDR3 has 15 amino acids. The CDR3 spells CASSPLNSGRYEQYF. The CDR3 coding sequence is TGTGCCAGCTCACCACTGAATAGCGGGAGATACGAGCAGTACTTC.

The genes are TRBV11-2 and TRBJ1-6, with no clear D. Trimming shortened V by 8 bases and J by 10 bases, and 15 bases separated the two germline ends. The CDR3 covers 13 residues. The germline V gene has CDR1 SGHAT and CDR2 FQNNGV. CDR3 sequence (DNA): TGTGCCAGCGCCAGGCAGGAAAGGTCACCCCTCCACTTT. This sequence encodes CASARQERSPLHF. Using reference TRBV11-2 and TRBJ1-6 for the parts outside the CDR3, the full variable domain is EAGVAQSPRYKIIEKRQSVAFWCNPISGHATLYWYQQILGQGPKLLIQFQNNGVVDDSQLPKDRFSAERLKGVDSTLKIQPAKLEDSAVYLCASARQERSPLHFGNGTRLTVT.

This clone showed up just a few times. This sequence joins TRBV6-6 and TRBJ2-2, with D maybe TRBD2 (6 bases). Germline V gives CDR1 MNHNY, CDR2 SVGAGI (reference sequence). This CDR3 has 17 amino acids. V was pared by 5 bases and J by 1 base, with 17 bases between. For the CDR3, the DNA is TGTGCCAGCAGTCCCCCTAGGAGGGAGATGAACACCGGGGAGCTGTTTTTT. It translates to CASSPPRREMNTGELFF.

This chain joins TRBV27 and TRBJ1-2; the match to TRBD1 covers 10 bases. Trimming at V came to 4 bases and at J to 6 bases, leaving 8 bases not matched to a gene. Germline V gene sequence: CDR1 MNHEY, CDR2 SMNVEV (reference sequence). The CDR3 sequence is 15 residues long. This CDR3 reads CASSSTGTGANGYTF. The CDR3 DNA reads TGTGCCAGCAGTTCAACCGGGACAGGGGCTAATGGCTACACCTTC.

The V and J genes are TRBV3-1 (or the pseudogene TRBV3-2) and TRBJ1-2; D remains ambiguous. CDR3 length: 13 residues. The germline V gene has CDR1 LGHDT and CDR2 YNNKEL (reference sequence). Trimming shortened V by 1 base and J by 13 bases, and 16 bases separated the two germline ends. The CDR3 sequence: CASSQVRSASSTF. The CDR3 region has the DNA TGTGCCAGCAGCCAAGTCAGGTCCGCTTCCTCCACCTTC.

This clone was counted once. The gene calls are TRBV19 and TRBJ2-2; 9 bases are a match to TRBD1. Germline CDR1 reads LNHDA; CDR2 reads SQIVND (reference sequence). J lost 4 bases, V lost 7 bases, and 4 bases had no gene match. This CDR3 region has 14 residues. DNA for the CDR3: TGTGCCAGTAAGGACAGGGGTTTCACCGGGGAGCTGTTTTTT. Protein: CASKDRGFTGELFF.

The rearrangement uses TRBV9 and TRBJ2-5; D perhaps matches TRBD1 (5 bases). This CDR3 contains 15 residues. Germline CDR1 and CDR2: SGDLS and YYNGEE. The germline V and J ends were trimmed by 0 bases and 5 bases, with 14 bases remaining between them. The CDR3 bases are TGTGCCAGCAGCGTAGTTCCAGGGCTGGGGGAGACCCAGTACTTC. Its protein is CASSVVPGLGETQYF.

This clone has a single count. The chain's CDR3 is CASSDGDYYEQYF. DNA for the CDR3: TGTGCCAGCAGTGATGGGGACTACTACGAGCAGTACTTC. The chain joins TRBV7-9 to TRBJ2-7; 7 bases fit TRBD2. The CDR3 has 13 amino acids. J was trimmed by 3 bases and V by 6 bases; bases with no gene match: 5. The germline V gene has CDR1 SEHNR and CDR2 FQNEAQ (reference sequence).

The V and J genes are TRBV5-1 and TRBJ1-4, with 8 bases lining up with TRBD1. This CDR3 has 16 residues. Germline trimming cut 1 base from V and 3 bases from J; bases unmatched to any gene: 5. The germline V gene encodes CDR1 SGHRS and CDR2 YFSETQ. The CDR3: CASSLNRGGSNEKLFF. The DNA for the CDR3 is TGCGCCAGCAGCTTGAACAGGGGGGGATCTAATGAAAAACTGTTTTTT.

This CDR3 is CASSQTRQANYGYTF. In DNA, the CDR3 is TGTGCCAGCAGCCAGACCAGACAGGCTAACTATGGCTACACCTTC. V is TRBV3-1 (or the pseudogene TRBV3-2) and J is TRBJ1-2; D may be TRBD1 (6 bases). Germline V CDR1 and CDR2: LGHDT, YNNKEL (reference sequence). The CDR3 covers 15 residues. V lost 3 bases, J lost 0 bases, and 11 bases lay in between.

The chain is built from TRBV6-5 and TRBJ2-5; 10 bases are shared with TRBD2. V was clipped by 6 bases and J by 4 bases; unmatched bases: 5. In germline, CDR1 is MNHEY, CDR2 SVGAGI. The CDR3 is 14 amino acids. The CDR3 DNA reads as TGTGCCAGCAGGGCCCTAGCGGGAGTAGAGACCCAGTACTTC. It is translated as CASRALAGVETQYF.

This chain uses TRBV2 with TRBJ2-1, with 8 bases identical to TRBD2. CDR3 length: 13 amino acids. Trimming removed 6 bases from V and 6 bases from J; junction bases left unmatched: 4. Germline CDR1 and CDR2: SNHLY and FYNNEI. CDR3 DNA sequence: TGTGCCAGCAGGAGGGGGACTAGCAATGAGCAGTTCTTC. Translation: CASRRGTSNEQFF.

In this sample, this clone turned up a few times. The V gene is TRBV5-1, the J gene TRBJ1-5, with no clear D. Trimming shortened V by 4 bases and J by 7 bases, and 12 bases separated the two germline ends. The CDR3 has 13 amino acids. From germline, CDR1 is SGHRS and CDR2 YFSETQ. The CDR3 region is CASSAGEGQPQHF. The CDR3 DNA reads as TGCGCCAGCAGCGCTGGGGAGGGACAGCCCCAGCATTTT. The full variable domain, completed using reference TRBV5-1 and TRBJ1-5, is KAGVTQTPRYLIKTRGQQVTLSCSPISGHRSVSWYQQTPGQGLQFLFEYFSETQRNKGNFPGRFSGRQFSNSRSEMNVSTLELGDSALYLCASSAGEGQPQHFGDGTRLSIL.

J is TRBJ1-1 and V is TRBV6-5, with D tentatively TRBD1 (6 bases). There are 13 residues in the CDR3. The V end lost 7 bases, the J end lost 10 bases, and 19 bases lay between the germline ends. The germline CDR1 and CDR2 sequences are MNHEY and SVGAGI. CDR3 region: CASIYRTGSGAFF. The CDR3 DNA reads TGTGCCAGCATCTACCGTACAGGGTCGGGAGCTTTCTTT.